A selection of T cell receptor beta chains follows, all from one sample in a study of CD8 T cells in ankylosing spondylitis. Using its own MiXCR run on the 5' RACE reads, TCRdb lists one record per CDR3 protein. This table has about 320,000 distinct CDR3 sequences, roughly 11% appearing once. Source material: blood, either unsorted or a sorted T cell fraction (not recorded which). Receptors were obtained from a female donor with ankylosing spondylitis or in good health (not recorded which). Both conserved end residues are part of each CDR3. The D gene is left open where the match is weak. The size entry is marked missing in some rows and otherwise reads once, few, many or a size class.

V,size,D,J,length,CDR3
TRBV5-1,many,TRBD2,TRBJ2-1,14,CASSRAGTSGEQFF
TRBV20-1,.,.,TRBJ2-3,14,CSARPGPGTDTQYF
TRBV29-1,many,.,TRBJ2-1,10,CSADYNEQFF
TRBV7-6,many,.,TRBJ2-2,14,CASSSRLGSGELFF
TRBV28,few,TRBD1,TRBJ2-2,14,CASLQGQASGELFF
TRBV18,.,.,TRBJ1-1,13,CASSRQFGTEAFF
TRBV7-2,many,TRBD2,TRBJ2-2,16,CASSFGSSGRSGELFF
TRBV7-2,.,TRBD1,TRBJ2-7,15,CASSSKTGRAYEQYF
TRBV10-3,many,.,TRBJ1-4,15,CAISDGQPPVEKLFF
TRBV20-1,many,TRBD2,TRBJ2-3,16,CSARMGSGRVGNTQYF
TRBV18,many,.,TRBJ2-7,12,CASSPERDEQYF